The T cell receptor beta chain under discussion was sequenced for a study of OX40 agonist ivuxolimab in advanced cancers. For the study in its entirety: Ivuxolimab was an agonistic, fully human IgG2 monoclonal antibody directed against OX40 (CD134), a costimulatory receptor. Intravenous ivuxolimab was administered to patients every 2 weeks at six dose levels: 0.01, 0.1, 0.3, 1.5, 3 and 10 mg/kg. Among the approximately 50 dose-escalation patients, 19 had hepatocellular carcinoma, around 15 melanoma, 9 renal cell carcinoma and 9 head and neck cancer. A male proportion of 70% to 90% and a mean age of approximately 61 years, ranging from 23 to 79, were recorded for the dose-escalation cohort. Prior anti-PD-1, anti-PD-L1 or anti-CTLA-4 therapy was permitted, and approximately 40% of dose-escalation patients had received checkpoint inhibitors. Partial responses occurred in three dose-escalation patients: two with cutaneous melanoma and one with hepatocellular carcinoma. The purpose of peripheral TCRbeta sequencing was to test whether ivuxolimab changed TCR sequence diversity and led to clonal T-cell expansion. The paper reports the monotherapy dose-escalation portion (N = 52 patients) of the phase I ivuxolimab trial. The paper as a whole reports these results and caveats: After ivuxolimab, more expanded clones were found on average in CD8+ T cells than in CD4+ T cells. Which antigens the clonally expanded peripheral T cells were specific for was not determined. Partial responders in the 0.1-3.0 mg/kg groups had among the lowest normalized peripheral clonal expansion, especially among CD8+ T cells. Clonal expansion of both CD4+ and CD8+ blood T cells was observed from baseline to week 6 at doses 0.1 to 3.0 mg/kg. Low levels of normalized T-cell clonal expansion were also seen in some patients who did not respond.

Per the germline V gene (reference sequence), LNHDA is the CDR1 and SQIVND is the CDR2. Counted from cysteine to phenylalanine, this CDR3 has 13 amino acids. Only CDR3 DNA is held: 39 bases, read in frame from base 1. V and J are truncated by 7 bases and 0 bases respectively, leaving an intervening sequence of 7 bases. In the case of this clone: It has no known antigen specificity. Base qualities are missing; no much larger clone stands one base away.

Patients with a history of autoimmune disease or receiving systemic immunosuppression were excluded from the trial. Peripheral blood for TCR sequencing was collected from all dose cohorts at baseline, on cycle 4 day 1, and on cycle 7 day 1. Samples were obtained from an open-label, multicenter, first-in-human phase I dose-escalation trial of ivuxolimab. Adults with locally advanced or metastatic melanoma, renal cell carcinoma, hepatocellular carcinoma or head and neck squamous cell carcinoma were enrolled in the trial. Before TCR sequencing, CD4+ T cells and CD8+ T cells were sorted from peripheral blood as separate populations. To sequence the TCRbeta CDR3 region, genomic DNA was isolated from the sorted cells. TCRbeta CDR3 regions were sequenced using the immunoSEQ Assay. TCRdb carries this immuneACCESS record with in-frame sequences only. Its versions omit some clonotypes, under half of them owing to an unresolved V gene in the studies checked, with the rest unexplained. The sample data list tens of thousands of clones, and approximately 80% of these were observed just once. Of the sample, 6.5% to 8% falls within the top ten clones.

The receptor's source is an adult with an advanced solid tumor such as melanoma, head and neck, liver or kidney cancer. This receptor chain uses TRBV19 and TRBJ2-1; the D gene lacks a confident call. The sample was CD4+ or CD8+ T cells sorted from blood, taken in a trial of the OX40 agonist ivuxolimab. CDR3 reads: CASTPSSYNEQFF. The nucleotide sequence reads as follows: TGTGCCAGTACCCCGAGCTCCTACAATGAGCAGTTCTTC.